This TCR beta chain was observed in a study of Graves' ophthalmopathy and Graves' hyperthyroidism. General observations from the study: Prediction of ophthalmopathy progression reached roughly 70% sensitivity and 72% to 80% specificity.

This clonotype was seen ten or more times. Its antigen is unidentified. CDR3 regions of TCR beta were amplified from RNA transcripts. HTBI primers were employed in first-round RT-PCR, then a second-round multiplex PCR followed. TCRdb analysed the multiplex PCR reads with MiXCR anew, one entry per CDR3 protein. The repertoire holds fewer than 650,000 distinct CDR3 sequences, with about a fifth as singletons. With 5 bases removed from V and 0 bases from J, the gap between germline ends came to 7 bases. In germline, CDR1 is SGHTA, CDR2 FQGTGA. This CDR3 is built from 13 residues. Sequencing used peripheral blood. V and J are TRBV7-3 and TRBJ1-1; unclear D gene. The clonotype originates from a woman younger than 35 with stable Graves' hyperthyroidism. Some clones in this sample may be carry-over from other donors' samples. CDR3 DNA sequence: TGTGCCAGCAGCGCTCAAATGAACACTGAAGCTTTCTTT. Translated: CASSAQMNTEAFF.